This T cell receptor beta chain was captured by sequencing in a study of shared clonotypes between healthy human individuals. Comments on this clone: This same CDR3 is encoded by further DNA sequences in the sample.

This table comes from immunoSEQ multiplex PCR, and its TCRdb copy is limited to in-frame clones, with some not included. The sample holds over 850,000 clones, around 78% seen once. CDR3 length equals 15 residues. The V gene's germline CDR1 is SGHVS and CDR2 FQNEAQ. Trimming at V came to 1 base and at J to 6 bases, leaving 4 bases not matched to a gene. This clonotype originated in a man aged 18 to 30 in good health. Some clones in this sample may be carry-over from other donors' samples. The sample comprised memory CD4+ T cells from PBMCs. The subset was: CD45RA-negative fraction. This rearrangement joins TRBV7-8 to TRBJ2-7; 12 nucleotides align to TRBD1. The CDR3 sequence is CASSLGRDRGREQYF. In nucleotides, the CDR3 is TGTGCCAGCAGCTTAGGTCGGGACAGGGGGCGCGAGCAGTACTTC.